The clone carrying this T cell receptor (beta chain) was seen just once. These data belong to a study of blood T cell repertoires in COVID-19. The CDR3 spans 14 residues. Deletions cut 4 bases from V and 0 bases from J, with 8 bases between. Germline CDR1 SGHRS, CDR2 YFSETQ. Clones were sequenced by immunoSEQ multiplex PCR, and TCRdb holds only the in-frame ones, with some missing. Of some 300,000 clones in the sample, approximately 90% were seen once. Sequencing was done on a sample of PBMCs or T cells enriched from blood (not recorded which). The receptor's source is a woman aged 55 to 70 in a cohort exposed to, infected with or recovered from COVID-19 (not recorded which). The chain has TRBV5-1 and TRBJ2-1; a weak D match, TRBD2 (6 bases). CDR3 loop: CASSGGLSYNEQFF. The CDR3 region has the DNA TGCGCCAGCAGCGGGGGACTCTCCTACAATGAGCAGTTCTTC.